Sequencing of this TCR beta chain was carried out in a study of T cell responses to AZD1222 COVID-19 vaccine. The assay was immunoSEQ multiplex PCR, and TCRdb's table has in-frame clones only and misses some. The table lists some 94,000 clones, 87% of them singletons, with about 2.9% in the top ten. The germline gives CDR1 LNHDA, CDR2 SQIVND (reference sequence). V was trimmed by 1 base and J by 8 bases, leaving 15 bases between them. The CDR3 runs 15 residues. Sequenced material: peripheral blood, taken on day 0 of AZD1222 vaccination. The chain carries TRBV19 and TRBJ2-1, with D perhaps TRBD2 (5 bases). The clonotype was recovered from an adult in good health. CDR3 loop: CASSIGDYRTDEQFF. In DNA form, the CDR3 reads TGTGCCAGTAGTATAGGTGACTACCGAACCGATGAGCAGTTCTTC.